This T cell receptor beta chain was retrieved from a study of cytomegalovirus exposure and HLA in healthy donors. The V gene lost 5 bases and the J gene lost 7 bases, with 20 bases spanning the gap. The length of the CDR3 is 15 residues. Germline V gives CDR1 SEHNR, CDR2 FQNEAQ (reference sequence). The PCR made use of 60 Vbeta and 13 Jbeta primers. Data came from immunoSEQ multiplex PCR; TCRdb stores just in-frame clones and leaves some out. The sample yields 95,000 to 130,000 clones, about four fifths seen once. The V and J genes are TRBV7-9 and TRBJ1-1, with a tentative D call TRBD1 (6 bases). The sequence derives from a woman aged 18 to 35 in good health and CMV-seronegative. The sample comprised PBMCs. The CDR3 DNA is TGTGCCAGCAGCGTCGGACAGCCTGGGAGCAGTGAAGCTTTCTTT. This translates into CASSVGQPGSSEAFF.